This TCR beta chain was recovered during a study of long-term antiretroviral therapy in people with HIV. This clone was counted a single time. immunoSEQ v3.0 was run at survey level. Repertoires were generated with immunoSEQ multiplex PCR, while TCRdb's copy carries only in-frame clones and drops some. The sample carries 40,000 to 45,000 clones, over 90% recorded once. The CDR3 sequence is 15 residues long. CDR1 is MRHNA, CDR2 SNTAGT, per germline. Trimming took off 3 bases at V and 0 bases at J, with 8 bases between the two ends. The sequencing used unsorted PBMCs, collected 3.7 years after starting antiretroviral therapy. The chain has TRBV6-4 and TRBJ2-2; TRBD1 is a possible D gene (6 bases). This receptor was obtained from a woman in her 50s with HIV. The CDR3 sequence is CASSDQGTNTGELFF. The DNA for the CDR3 is TGTGCCAGCAGTGATCAGGGGACGAACACCGGGGAGCTGTTTTTT.